A selection of T cell receptor beta chains follows, all from one sample in a study of shared clonotypes between healthy human individuals. The method was immunoSEQ multiplex PCR; TCRdb's version includes in-frame clones alone and lacks a portion of them. The repertoire has around 2.5 million clones, 93% of them found once; the top ten carry approximately 0.36%. The source material was naive CD4+ T cells from PBMCs. These receptors came from a man aged 18-30 years in good health. Some clones in this sample may be carry-over from other donors' samples. Each CDR3 is given with its conserved first and last residue. A D gene is named only where the DNA matches it firmly. Size is stated for part of the rows, as once, few or many counts, or as a class when the clone is expanded.

CDR3 DNA	CDR3 protein	J gene	D gene	clone size	V gene
TGTGCCAGCAGCTTATCTCCCGGGGAGCTGTTTTTT	CASSLSPGELFF	TRBJ2-2	NA	NA	TRBV7-3
TGCGCCAGCAGTGATCGCCTCTGGACTAGCGGGAGTAGGTACGAGCAGTACTTC	CASSDRLWTSGSRYEQYF	TRBJ2-7	TRBD2	NA	TRBV10-2
TGCGCCAGCCGCGAACTCAGGGTAGAAACTGAAGCTTTCTTT	CASRELRVETEAFF	TRBJ1-1	NA	few	TRBV5-1
TGTGCCAGCAGGGAGGGGGGGATGGAGACCCAGTACTTC	CASREGGMETQYF	TRBJ2-5	NA	NA	TRBV7-6
TGCGCCAGCAGCCCCACGGCCAAGAATGAAAAACTGTTTTTT	CASSPTAKNEKLFF	TRBJ1-4	NA	NA	TRBV5-1
TGTGCCAGCAGTTTGACTAGCCAAGAGACCCAGTACTTC	CASSLTSQETQYF	TRBJ2-5	NA	NA	TRBV5-8
TGTGCCAGCAGTCGAGGGGGCGCCCATCAGCCCCAGCATTTT	CASSRGGAHQPQHF	TRBJ1-5	TRBD1	NA	TRBV5-4
TGCGCCAGCAGCCGACAGGGTCTCACCGGGGAGCTGTTTTTT	CASSRQGLTGELFF	TRBJ2-2	TRBD1	once	TRBV4-3
TGTGCCAGCAGTTTATCCCAGGGGGTCGACGGCTACACCTTC	CASSLSQGVDGYTF	TRBJ1-2	TRBD1	NA	TRBV28
TGTGCCAGCAGTGAAGCCGCCAGGGACTATGGCTACACCTTC	CASSEAARDYGYTF	TRBJ1-2	NA	NA	TRBV25-1
TGTGCCAGCAGTCCACATGGCAGCCCAAGGGGGCCCCAGCATTTT	CASSPHGSPRGPQHF	TRBJ1-5	NA	NA	TRBV27
TGTGCCAGCAGCCGTGGGACCGTAAGCTCTGGGGCCAACGTCCTGACTTTC	CASSRGTVSSGANVLTF	TRBJ2-6	NA	once	TRBV5-4
TGTGCCAGCAGCCGGGACAGGGCAAACACCGGGGAGCTGTTTTTT	CASSRDRANTGELFF	TRBJ2-2	TRBD1	NA	TRBV27
TGTGCCACCAGCAGAGCCCGGGATACGCAGTATTTT	CATSRARDTQYF	TRBJ2-3	NA	NA	TRBV15
TGCAGTGCCAGCAAGAACACTGAAGCTTTCTTT	CSASKNTEAFF	TRBJ1-1	NA	NA	TRBV20-1
TGTGCCAGCCGCATAGGAGACAGGGGAAACTATGGCTACACCTTC	CASRIGDRGNYGYTF	TRBJ1-2	TRBD1	NA	TRBV6-6
TGTGCCAGCAGGAGTCCGGGGGAGGTTTTTCAGCCCCAGCATTTT	CASRSPGEVFQPQHF	TRBJ1-5	NA	NA	TRBV28
TGTGCCAGCAGCGTAGGACAGGGTGGGTCCCAGCCCCAGCATTTT	CASSVGQGGSQPQHF	TRBJ1-5	TRBD1	NA	TRBV9
TGTGCCAGCTCACGGTCCGGGGGAGACACTGAAGCTTTCTTT	CASSRSGGDTEAFF	TRBJ1-1	NA	NA	TRBV18
TGTGCCAGCAGTTTACTAGCGGGAGGGCCAGATACGCAGTATTTT	CASSLLAGGPDTQYF	TRBJ2-3	TRBD2	NA	TRBV6-1
TGCGCCAGCAGCTTGGTAGCCGCCGGGGAAGAGACCCAGTACTTC	CASSLVAAGEETQYF	TRBJ2-5	NA	NA	TRBV5-1
TGTGCCAGCAGCTACCATCTCATATCGGGACAGGGTACCCTCAATGAGCAGTTCTTC	CASSYHLISGQGTLNEQFF	TRBJ2-1	TRBD1	NA	TRBV7-2
TGCGCCAGCAGCCAAGGGCCGGGAGGCTACGAGCAGTACTTC	CASSQGPGGYEQYF	TRBJ2-7	TRBD2	NA	TRBV4-1
TGTGCCAGCAGCGTACGGTGGGGTGTCGAGCAGTACTTC	CASSVRWGVEQYF	TRBJ2-7	NA	NA	TRBV7-2
TGCAGCGTTGAATGGTTAGGTTCGAGGCAGACCCAGTACTTC	CSVEWLGSRQTQYF	TRBJ2-5	NA	NA	TRBV29-1
TGTGCCAGCAGTGAAGGGACAGGGAAAGAGACCCAGTACTTC	CASSEGTGKETQYF	TRBJ2-5	TRBD1	NA	TRBV6-1
TGTGCCAGCAGCTCGCCAGACAGGGGCGGGGACTATGGCTACACCTTC	CASSSPDRGGDYGYTF	TRBJ1-2	TRBD1	NA	TRBV7-2
TGTGCCAGCAGTTACTCGAGTCAGGGGACGACCATATATTTT	CASSYSSQGTTIYF	TRBJ1-3	NA	NA	TRBV6-5